Below, one T cell receptor beta chain is given with its context. This entry comes from a study of blood T cell repertoires in COVID-19. Study context: Material from acute and convalescent COVID-19 was sourced from the United States, Italy and Spain.

Seattle patient enrollment occurred during active infection, with longitudinal follow-up thereafter. In the original workflow: Estimated nucleated cell counts came from reference gene primer amplification. Assay: immunoSEQ multiplex PCR; the TCRdb copy retains only in-frame clones and omits some. That table gives V, J and clone size, and the DNA gave D and trimming. In the table there are some 60,000 clones, around 82% of which are singletons. The V and J ends lost 2 bases and 2 bases, in that order; junction bases with no gene match: 3. Germline V gene data show CDR1 as SGHTA and CDR2 as FQGNSA. This CDR3 region has 15 residues.

This sequence joins TRBV7-2 and TRBJ2-3; TRBD1 matches at 8 bases. The receptor was derived from a man older than 75 with COVID-19, enrolled during active disease. The material sequenced was peripheral blood. CDR3 DNA: TGTGCCAGCAGCTTAAGGGGACAGGTCACAGATACGCAGTATTTT. Its translation: CASSLRGQVTDTQYF.